The 7 T cell receptor beta chains listed next were all sequenced from one sample in a study of T cell repertoires in cytomegalovirus infection. TCRdb reprocessed the reads via MiXCR and lists one record per CDR3 protein. The sample lists about 98,000 distinct CDR3 sequences, approximately 15% occurring once. The source material was PBMCs. The receptors here all came from a human donor in good health (CMV status not recorded). Some clones in this sample may be carry-over from other donors' samples.

This chain joins TRBV28 and TRBJ1-5; the D gene is possibly TRBD1 (5 bases). Trimming removed 6 bases at V and 3 bases at J, with 9 bases between. Per the germline V gene, CDR1 is MDHEN and CDR2 is SYDVKM. This CDR3 contains 13 residues. The CDR3 DNA follows: TGTGCCAGCAGGCGACAGTTCAATCAGCCCCAGCATTTT. Translation gives CASRRQFNQPQHF. Variable domain in full (rest from reference TRBV28 and TRBJ1-5): DVKVTQSSRYLVKRTGEKVFLECVQDMDHENMFWYRQDPGLGLRLIYFSYDVKMKEKGDIPEGYSVSREKKERFSLILESASTNQTSMYLCASRRQFNQPQHFGDGTRLSIL.

This clonotype was seen many times. This sequence joins TRBV7-8 and TRBJ2-5; D gene ambiguous. The germline V gene has CDR1 SGHVS and CDR2 FQNEAQ. This CDR3 spans 12 amino acids. Between the trimmed V and J ends, which lost 7 bases and 10 bases, there was a span of 16 bases. The CDR3 here is CASTRNPRDQYF. CDR3 sequence (DNA): TGTGCCAGCACCAGGAACCCGCGAGACCAGTACTTC. Supplemented by reference TRBV7-8 and TRBJ2-5, the full variable domain reads GAGVSQSPRYKVAKRGQDVALRCDPISGHVSLFWYQQALGQGPEFLTYFQNEAQLDKSGLPSDRFFAERPEGSVSTLKIQRTQQEDSAVYLCASTRNPRDQYFGPGTRLLVL.

This clonotype was found many times. The rearrangement uses TRBV7-9 and TRBJ1-2; D is unclear. The CDR3 contains 14 residues. CDR1 and CDR2 (germline): SEHNR, FQNEAQ (reference sequence). With 6 bases removed from V and 4 bases from J, the gap between germline ends came to 15 bases. CDR3 coding DNA: TGTGCCAGCAGGATCGGGCAGTCGGGCTATGGCTACACCTTC. It is translated as CASRIGQSGYGYTF.

V and J are TRBV29-1 and TRBJ2-3; 9 positions match TRBD2. The germline V gene encodes CDR1 SQVTM and CDR2 ANQGSEA. V trimming: 1 base; J trimming: 5 bases; junction bases outside the gene matches: 13. The CDR3 length is 17 residues. This chain's CDR3 is CSVEAQGLALRRDTQYF. Here the CDR3 DNA reads TGCAGCGTTGAAGCCCAGGGACTAGCCTTGAGGAGAGATACGCAGTATTTT.

The table lists this clonotype with a few counts. The chain uses TRBV28 and TRBJ1-5; weak D call: TRBD1 (5 bases). With 4 bases removed from V and 4 bases from J, the gap between germline ends came to 20 bases. CDR1 is MDHEN, CDR2 SYDVKM, per germline. CDR3 length: 17 amino acids. This chain's CDR3 is CASSSTSGLDRNQPQHF. CDR3 DNA sequence: TGTGCCAGCAGTTCGACCTCGGGACTGGACCGAAATCAGCCCCAGCATTTT.

This clonotype was found a few times. A read error is likely, as this CDR3 ends without the conserved phenylalanine or tryptophan. The DNA is left out, because the CDR3 cannot be placed on it with certainty; the CDR3 is given as TCRdb lists it. This CDR3 is CASRFPGLAGA. The chain has TRBV11-2 and TRBJ2-5; TRBD2 is the table's D call, not checked against the DNA. Germline CDR1 is SGHAT and CDR2 is FQNNGV. Including both end residues, the CDR3 is 11 amino acids long.

This clonotype was recorded a few times. The genes are TRBV11-2 and TRBJ2-1; D might be TRBD1 (5 bases). There are 15 residues in the CDR3. The germline V gene has CDR1 SGHAT and CDR2 FQNNGV. Trimming left V 0 bases short and J 5 bases short, with 11 bases between. This CDR3 is CASSLDGAGDNEQFF. The CDR3 nucleotides are TGTGCCAGCAGCTTAGATGGGGCTGGGGACAATGAGCAGTTCTTC. Full variable domain (rest looked up from reference TRBV11-2 and TRBJ2-1): EAGVAQSPRYKIIEKRQSVAFWCNPISGHATLYWYQQILGQGPKLLIQFQNNGVVDDSQLPKDRFSAERLKGVDSTLKIQPAKLEDSAVYLCASSLDGAGDNEQFFGPGTRLTVL.